A single T cell receptor beta chain is shown here with its context. Its target is not known. This CDR3 spans 14 amino acids. Germline V gives CDR1 SGHTA, CDR2 FQGNSA. Between the trimmed V and J ends, which lost 3 bases and 8 bases, there was a span of 16 bases. The data belong to a study of cytomegalovirus exposure and HLA in healthy donors. The PCR had 60 Vbeta and 13 Jbeta primers. Profiling relied on immunoSEQ multiplex PCR, and the TCRdb table lists in-frame clones only, not all of them. The sample has fewer than 130,000 clones, and its top ten clones hold around 0.59%. General study points: Specificity for CMV antigens was confirmed in vitro for a few of the CMV-associated chains. Within an earlier analysis, most TCR beta V segments proved productive either about 87% or about 30% of the time. Usually a TCR sequence was rare, but some public TCRs were found in many donors. A reported reduction in N-insertions relative to the approximately 670-donor mean was seen in an Asian-associated ancestry cluster in a later analysis.

The receptor was isolated from a man over 45 in good health and CMV-seronegative. The chain joins TRBV7-2 to TRBJ1-1; no clear D gene. Specimen: PBMCs. The CDR3 region is CASSFWAQPGEAFF. The CDR3 DNA reads as TGTGCCAGCAGCTTCTGGGCCCAGCCAGGCGAAGCTTTCTTT.